This T cell receptor (beta chain) derives from a study of graft-versus-host responses after intestinal transplantation. As for the study in general: Recipients had transplants, and these were multivisceral, liver-intestinal, or isolated intestinal.

Concerning this clone itself: Antigen specificity is unknown.

The data were produced by immunoSEQ multiplex PCR, yet TCRdb's version contains in-frame clones alone and is incomplete. This table holds 96,000 or so clones, about 90% found once. Germline lookup yields CDR1 GTSNPN and CDR2 SVGIG (reference sequence). Trimming took 3 bases from V and 9 from J, leaving 6 bases between them. The CDR3 consists of 11 residues. The chain carries TRBV30 and TRBJ1-6; D gene ambiguous. The sequenced sample was unstimulated CD4+ T cells sorted from spleen or lymph node cells, obtained before intestinal transplant. The origin of this receptor is a human donor who received an intestinal transplant. CDR3 nucleotides: TGTGCCTGGAGCACCGGTTCACCCCTCCACTTT. Its protein product is CAWSTGSPLHF.